Presented here are 21 T cell receptor beta chains from one specimen sequenced in a study of shared clonotypes between healthy human individuals. Selected positively for CCR7 and CD45RO-negative, naive CD8 cells excluded terminally differentiated effector memory CD45RA+ cells. Sequencing was performed with immunoSEQ multiplex PCR; in TCRdb, only in-frame clones are kept and a portion is missing. The sample carries some 2.1 million clones, about 93% recorded once. The sequenced sample was naive CD8+ T cells from PBMCs. These receptors were collected from a man between 18 and 29 years old in good health. Some clones in this sample may be carry-over from other donors' samples.

The rearrangement links TRBV4-3 to TRBJ2-3; D is possibly TRBD2 (5 bases). This CDR3 spans 15 amino acids. Germline CDR1 LGHNA, CDR2 YSLEER. Trimming left V 1 base short and J 1 base short, with 9 bases between. The CDR3 reads CASSQGTLGTDTQYF. CDR3 bases: TGCGCCAGCAGCCAAGGGACTCTCGGCACAGATACGCAGTATTTT.

The chain carries TRBV25-1 and TRBJ2-4; D perhaps matches TRBD2 (6 bases). Per germline, CDR1 MGHDK and CDR2 SYGVNS. This CDR3 is built from 14 residues. V dropped 1 base and J dropped 8 bases, with 12 bases sitting between them. For the CDR3, the DNA is TGTGCCAGCAGTGAATGGGCTTCGGGGGACATTCAGTACTTC. As protein: CASSEWASGDIQYF.

On this clone itself: Other DNA variants within this sample encode the same CDR3. The chain employs TRBV28 and TRBJ1-2; unclear D gene. CDR1 is MDHEN and CDR2 is SYDVKM in the germline V gene. V dropped 4 bases and J dropped 0 bases, with 3 bases sitting between them. This CDR3 contains 12 residues. CDR3 sequence (DNA): TGTGCCAGCAGTTGGGCTAACTATGGCTACACCTTC. Translation gives CASSWANYGYTF.

V usage is TRBV18 and J usage is TRBJ2-6; weak D call: TRBD1 (6 bases). The CDR3 contains 15 residues. Germline loops: CDR1 KGHSH, CDR2 LQKENI. V was cut by 6 bases and J by 0 bases, with 9 bases left in between. CDR3 in DNA: TGTGCCAGCTCGCAGGGGCCCTCTGGGGCCAACGTCCTGACTTTC. Encoded protein: CASSQGPSGANVLTF.

The chain joins TRBV7-6 to TRBJ2-5, with 8 bases identical to TRBD2. The CDR3 is 18 amino acids. In germline, CDR1 is SGHVS, CDR2 FNYEAQ. V gave up 5 bases and J gave up 0 bases; unmatched junction bases: 14. This CDR3 reads CASSRRNLAGRYQETQYF. CDR3 nucleotide sequence: TGTGCCAGCAGCCGACGTAATTTAGCGGGGCGGTACCAAGAGACCCAGTACTTC.

The chain joins TRBV4-2 to TRBJ2-1; 11 bases are shared with TRBD2. The germline gives CDR1 LGHNA, CDR2 YNFKEQ. The CDR3 length is 17 residues. V shed 2 bases, J shed 9 bases, and the junction held 12 bases outside the gene matches. CDR3 sequence (DNA): TGTGCCAGCAGCCAAACTGACCGACTAGCGGGATCTCTTGAGCAGTTCTTC. It specifies CASSQTDRLAGSLEQFF.

This clone showed up just once. Other DNA variants within this sample encode the same CDR3. This rearrangement joins TRBV27 to TRBJ2-7; D is uncertain. V lost 0 bases and J lost 3, with 9 bases in between. This CDR3 has 14 amino acids. CDR1 and CDR2 from the germline V gene are MNHEY and SMNVEV (reference sequence). Here the CDR3 reads CASSLSGLRYEQYF. Here the CDR3 DNA reads TGTGCCAGCAGTTTATCGGGGTTGCGCTACGAGCAGTACTTC.

In regard to this clone: Other DNA sequences in this sample translate to the same CDR3. The CDR3 sequence is CSVPGTGRYGYTF. The CDR3 DNA reads TGCAGCGTTCCCGGGACAGGGCGGTATGGCTACACCTTC. The chain combines TRBV29-1 with TRBJ1-2; 9 positions match TRBD1. The CDR3 length is 13 residues. After removal of 5 bases from V and 5 bases from J, the junction contained 6 bases not matched to a gene. Germline V CDR1 and CDR2: SQVTM, ANQGSEA.

This clone has a handful of counts. The chain combines TRBV4-1 with TRBJ1-5; D is undetermined. This CDR3 is 13 amino acids long. Germline loops: CDR1 MGHRA, CDR2 YSYEKL. The V and J ends lost 11 bases and 6 bases respectively, with 17 bases between them. This CDR3 reads CAPGEVRGQPQHF. The CDR3 coding sequence is TGCGCCCCCGGCGAGGTACGTGGTCAGCCCCAGCATTTT.

The rearrangement uses TRBV27 and TRBJ2-1; D call uncertain. The CDR3 spans 11 residues. The ends were cut back, 10 bases at V and 9 bases at J, with 13 bases in the middle. Germline CDR1 reads MNHEY; CDR2 reads SMNVEV (reference sequence). This chain's CDR3 is CATLTVVEQFF. Written as DNA, the CDR3 is TGTGCCACCCTCACAGTTGTTGAGCAGTTCTTC.

This clone was seen a single time. The CDR3 spells CASSLLTASYNEQFF. The CDR3 nucleotides are TGTGCCAGCAGCCTCTTGACAGCCTCCTACAATGAGCAGTTCTTC. This chain connects TRBV11-2 to TRBJ2-1; possible D gene TRBD1, 5 bases. V lost 5 bases to trimming and J lost 0 bases, with 11 bases between them. The CDR3 is 15 residues long. Germline CDR1 and CDR2: SGHAT and FQNNGV.

The chain carries TRBV10-3 and TRBJ2-1; D is ambiguous. Per germline, CDR1 ENHRY and CDR2 SYGVKD. The CDR3 is 13 amino acids. The V end was cut by 0 bases, the J end by 13 bases, with 13 bases between. The CDR3 sequence: CAISESLVRVQFF. For the CDR3, the DNA is TGTGCCATCAGTGAGTCTTTGGTTAGGGTACAGTTCTTC.

This chain links TRBV6-5 with TRBJ1-1; no definite D call. The V and J ends lost 6 bases and 4 bases respectively, with 12 bases between them. Germline values: CDR1 MNHEY, CDR2 SVGAGI. This CDR3 region has 13 residues. CDR3 nucleotides: TGTGCCAGCAGGGGTAGTTTGGGCACTGAAGCTTTCTTT. Translation gives CASRGSLGTEAFF.

The V and J genes are TRBV10-3 and TRBJ1-1; the D is unclear. V lost 1 base to trimming and J lost 0 bases, with 12 bases between them. The CDR3 length is 16 residues. Germline-derived CDR1 and CDR2 are ENHRY and SYGVKD. The CDR3, as DNA: TGTGCCATCAGTGAGTACAGCTTAGAGTTGAACACTGAAGCTTTCTTT. Translation: CAISEYSLELNTEAFF.

This clone was seen a single time. The chain combines TRBV9 with TRBJ2-5; 12 positions agree with TRBD2. Germline V gives CDR1 SGDLS, CDR2 YYNGEE. The CDR3 totals 15 residues. With V trimmed by 4 bases and J by 5 bases, 6 bases remained unmatched. CDR3 loop: CASSTAGTSGETQYF. Written as DNA, the CDR3 is TGTGCCAGCAGCACCGCCGGGACTAGCGGGGAGACCCAGTACTTC.

The rearrangement links TRBV29-1 to TRBJ1-3; TRBD1 is a possible D gene (6 bases). The length of the CDR3 is 14 residues. The V end lost 4 bases, the J end lost 4 bases, and 14 bases lay between the germline ends. Germline loops: CDR1 SQVTM, CDR2 ANQGSEA. The CDR3 DNA sequence: TGCAGCGTTGCAGGGGCGCCCCGGGGAAACACCATATATTTT. The encoded protein is CSVAGAPRGNTIYF.

The chain is built from TRBV19 and TRBJ2-3; TRBD2 agrees at 7 bases. Germline V gives CDR1 LNHDA, CDR2 SQIVND (reference sequence). This CDR3 spans 16 amino acids. J lost 2 bases, V lost 1 base, and 6 bases had no gene match. CDR3 sequence: CASSIGERGPTDTQYF. CDR3 DNA sequence: TGTGCCAGTAGTATAGGCGAGCGGGGTCCCACAGATACGCAGTATTTT.

Concerning this clone itself: Different DNA sequences within this sample yield the same CDR3. The chain is built from TRBV29-1 and TRBJ1-1, with D uncertain. Germline CDR1 reads SQVTM; CDR2 reads ANQGSEA. Trimming shortened V by 2 bases and J by 8 bases, and 6 bases separated the two germline ends. CDR3 size: 10 residues. CDR3 sequence reads: CSVESTEAFF. CDR3 DNA: TGCAGCGTTGAAAGTACCGAAGCTTTCTTT.

The rearrangement joins TRBV7-9 to TRBJ2-7; 13 bases are a match to TRBD2. The CDR3 loop spans 15 amino acids. V trimming: 4 bases; J trimming: 4 bases; junction bases outside the gene matches: 4. Germline V gene lookup returns CDR1 SEHNR and CDR2 FQNEAQ (reference sequence). CDR3 bases: TGTGCCAGCAGCTCATGGACTAGCGGGAGTTACGAGCAGTACTTC. Protein product: CASSSWTSGSYEQYF.

The rearrangement uses TRBV19 and TRBJ1-2; possible D gene TRBD1, 5 bases. Trimming removed 4 bases from V and 8 bases from J, with 17 bases in between. Germline assignment: CDR1 LNHDA and CDR2 SQIVND (reference sequence). This CDR3 has 14 residues. The CDR3 spells CASSTEDIFRGYTF. For the CDR3, the DNA is TGTGCCAGTAGTACGGAGGACATTTTTCGGGGCTACACCTTC.

The chain recombines TRBV28 with TRBJ1-2; 7 positions match TRBD1. Per germline, CDR1 MDHEN and CDR2 SYDVKM. The CDR3 is 15 residues long. V was clipped by 3 bases and J by 3 bases; unmatched bases: 7. The CDR3 spells CASSFNPGGYYGYTF. Written as DNA, the CDR3 is TGTGCCAGCAGTTTTAACCCAGGGGGTTACTATGGCTACACCTTC.